This T cell receptor beta chain was found in a study of identical twins. This clonotype was seen a few times. Its antigen is as yet unknown. The authors used template switching to add a universal primer site and gave cDNA unique molecular identifiers. MiXCR, applied by TCRdb to the 5' RACE reads, yields one record per CDR3 protein. The sample holds more than 1.5 million distinct CDR3 sequences, less than 40% seen once. Germline CDR1 and CDR2: MGHDK and SYGVNS. The CDR3 has 17 residues. V gave up 3 bases and J gave up 0 bases, with 16 bases separating them. Overall study results and limits: In zero-insertion analyses, partial confounding could arise from invariant MAIT and iNKT cells. Modelling underestimated the level of out-of-frame TCR alpha sharing observed in monozygotic twins.

The chain uses TRBV25-1 and TRBJ2-3; a possible D gene is TRBD1 (5 bases). Sequenced material: cord blood. This TCR came from a newborn girl in good health. The CDR3 DNA reads TGTGCCAGCAGTGAGGCGTCAGACAGAACTAGCACAGATACGCAGTATTTT. Its protein product is CASSEASDRTSTDTQYF.